This T cell receptor beta chain was identified during a study of cytomegalovirus exposure and HLA in healthy donors. Whole-study results and caveats: The productive fraction for most TCR beta V segments was about 87% or about 30% in an earlier analysis. The majority of CMV-associated TCR beta chains were reported as apparently HLA-restricted in a later analysis. In a later analysis, 16,951 TCR beta sequences were associated with HLA alleles at 0.05 false discovery rate. Later work found that TCR association rates differed between HLA loci; DRB1 had the most and HLA-C the fewest.

Points on this clone: Antigen unknown.

The PCR made use of 60 Vbeta and 13 Jbeta primers. Produced via immunoSEQ multiplex PCR; TCRdb's table is partial and in-frame only. The sample lists a few hundred thousand clones; approximately 90% were seen once. Germline CDR1 is SGHNT and CDR2 is YYREEE (reference sequence). The germline V and J ends were trimmed by 1 base and 1 base, with 15 bases remaining between them. The CDR3 contains 17 residues. This chain uses TRBV5-4 with TRBJ2-1; D is perhaps TRBD2 (6 bases). Sequencing used PBMCs. This sequence was found in a woman younger than 35 in good health and CMV-seronegative. In DNA form, the CDR3 reads TGTGCCAGCAGCTTGCCTGCGGGACCGGGATCCTACAATGAGCAGTTCTTC. As protein: CASSLPAGPGSYNEQFF.